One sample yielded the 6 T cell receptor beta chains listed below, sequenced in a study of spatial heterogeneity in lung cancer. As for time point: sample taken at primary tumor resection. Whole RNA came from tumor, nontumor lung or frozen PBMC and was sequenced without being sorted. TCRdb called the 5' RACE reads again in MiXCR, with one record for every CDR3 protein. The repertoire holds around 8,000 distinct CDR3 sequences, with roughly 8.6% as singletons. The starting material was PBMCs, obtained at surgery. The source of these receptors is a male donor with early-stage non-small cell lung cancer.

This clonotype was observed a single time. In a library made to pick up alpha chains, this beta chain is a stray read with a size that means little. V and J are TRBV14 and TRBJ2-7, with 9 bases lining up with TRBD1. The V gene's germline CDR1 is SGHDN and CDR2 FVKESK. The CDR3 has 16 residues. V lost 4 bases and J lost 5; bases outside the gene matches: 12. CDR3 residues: CASSPNPGQGSDEQYF. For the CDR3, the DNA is TGTGCCAGCAGCCCGAACCCGGGACAGGGTTCCGACGAGCAGTACTTC.

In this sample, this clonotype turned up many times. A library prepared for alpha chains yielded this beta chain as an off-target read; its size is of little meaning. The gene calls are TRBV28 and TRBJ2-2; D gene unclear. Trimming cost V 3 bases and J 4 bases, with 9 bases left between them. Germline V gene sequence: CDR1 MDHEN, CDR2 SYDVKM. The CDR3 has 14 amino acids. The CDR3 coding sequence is TGTGCCAGCAGTTTCCAAGTGTTCACCGGGGAGCTGTTTTTT. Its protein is CASSFQVFTGELFF.

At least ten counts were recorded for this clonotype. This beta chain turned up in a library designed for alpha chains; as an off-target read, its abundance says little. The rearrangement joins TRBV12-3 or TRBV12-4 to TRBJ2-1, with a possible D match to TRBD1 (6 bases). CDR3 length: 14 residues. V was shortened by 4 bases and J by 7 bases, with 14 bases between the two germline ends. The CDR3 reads CASSSYRTANEQFF. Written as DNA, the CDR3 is TGTGCCAGCAGTTCGTACAGGACAGCAAATGAGCAGTTCTTC.

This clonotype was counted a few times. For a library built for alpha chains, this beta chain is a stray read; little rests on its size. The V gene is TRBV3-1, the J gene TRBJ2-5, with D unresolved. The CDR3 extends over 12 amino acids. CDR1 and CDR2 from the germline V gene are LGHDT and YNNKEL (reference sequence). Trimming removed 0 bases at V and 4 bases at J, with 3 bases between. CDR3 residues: CASSQESETQYF. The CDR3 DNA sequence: TGTGCCAGCAGCCAAGAGTCAGAGACCCAGTACTTC.

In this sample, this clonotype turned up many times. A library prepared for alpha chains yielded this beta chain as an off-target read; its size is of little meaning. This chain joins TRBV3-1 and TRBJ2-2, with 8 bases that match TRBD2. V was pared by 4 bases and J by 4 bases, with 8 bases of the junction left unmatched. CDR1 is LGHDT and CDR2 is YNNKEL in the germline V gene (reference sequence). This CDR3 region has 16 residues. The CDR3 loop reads CASSPPHSGVTGELFF. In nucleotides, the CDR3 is TGTGCCAGCAGCCCCCCGCATAGCGGGGTCACCGGGGAGCTGTTTTTT.

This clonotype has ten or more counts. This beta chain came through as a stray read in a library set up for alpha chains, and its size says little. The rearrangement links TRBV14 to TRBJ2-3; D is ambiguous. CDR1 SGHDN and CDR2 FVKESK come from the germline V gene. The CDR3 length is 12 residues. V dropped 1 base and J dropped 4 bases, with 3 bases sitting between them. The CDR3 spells CASSQGADTQYF. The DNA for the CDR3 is TGTGCCAGCAGCCAAGGAGCAGATACGCAGTATTTT.